The rows below give T cell receptor beta chains drawn from one sample of a study of blood T cell repertoires in COVID-19. Using immunoSEQ multiplex PCR, the repertoire was profiled, and TCRdb retains in-frame clones only, with some absent. This table has about half a million clones, 80% to 90% appearing once. The sequenced sample consisted of PBMCs or T cells enriched from blood (not recorded which). Receptor source: an older woman who had recovered from COVID-19. Both conserved end residues are part of each CDR3. Fields, in order: D gene, clone size, V gene, J gene, CDR3 protein, CDR3 DNA. A D gene is named only where the DNA matches it firmly. The listing skips clone size in some rows; elsewhere it reads once, few, many or a size class.

D: -
size: -
V: TRBV5-5
J: TRBJ2-7
CDR3: CASSFLQVSYEQYF
DNA: TGTGCCAGCAGCTTTTTACAGGTATCCTACGAGCAGTACTTC

D: TRBD2
size: -
V: TRBV9
J: TRBJ2-3
CDR3: CASSPGTSDTQYF
DNA: TGTGCCAGCAGCCCCGGGACTAGCGATACGCAGTATTTT

D: -
size: -
V: TRBV30
J: TRBJ1-6
CDR3: CAWSNGPDNSPLHF
DNA: TGTGCCTGGAGTAATGGGCCGGATAATTCACCCCTCCACTTT

D: TRBD1
size: -
V: TRBV6-5
J: TRBJ1-1
CDR3: CASRPGQAWGTEAFF
DNA: TGTGCCAGCAGACCTGGACAGGCGTGGGGCACTGAAGCTTTCTTT

D: TRBD1
size: -
V: TRBV4-1
J: TRBJ1-4
CDR3: CASSQVDRVGDEKLFF
DNA: TGCGCCAGCAGCCAGGTGGACAGGGTAGGGGATGAAAAACTGTTTTTT

D: -
size: -
V: TRBV5-1
J: TRBJ1-1
CDR3: CASSSRTLNTEAFF
DNA: TGCGCCAGCAGCTCGAGGACATTGAACACTGAAGCTTTCTTT

D: -
size: -
V: TRBV6-1
J: TRBJ2-1
CDR3: CASSEEVTFF
DNA: TGTGCCAGCAGTGAAGAAGTTACATTCTTC

D: TRBD1
size: -
V: TRBV3-1/TRBV3-2
J: TRBJ1-4
CDR3: CASSQSGQAEKLFF
DNA: TGTGCCAGCAGCCAATCGGGACAGGCTGAAAAACTGTTTTTT

D: -
size: once
V: TRBV2
J: TRBJ1-5
CDR3: CASSPSGATGQPQHF
DNA: TGTGCCAGCAGTCCCTCGGGAGCCACAGGTCAGCCCCAGCATTTT

D: TRBD1
size: -
V: TRBV3-1/TRBV3-2
J: TRBJ2-7
CDR3: CASRGGQANTYEQYF
DNA: TGTGCCAGCAGGGGGGGACAGGCGAATACCTACGAGCAGTACTTC

D: -
size: few
V: TRBV4-1
J: TRBJ1-3
CDR3: CASSLVLGKGSGNTIYF
DNA: TGCGCCAGCAGCCTCGTCCTGGGTAAGGGGTCTGGAAACACCATATATTTT

D: -
size: once
V: TRBV5-1
J: TRBJ2-7
CDR3: CASSSLVGAYEQYF
DNA: TGCGCCAGCAGCTCGCTCGTCGGGGCCTACGAGCAGTACTTC

D: -
size: -
V: TRBV10-3
J: TRBJ1-3
CDR3: CAISPSGNTIYF
DNA: TGTGCCATCAGCCCATCTGGAAACACCATATATTTT

D: -
size: -
V: TRBV27
J: TRBJ1-2
CDR3: CASSFKWPGDPYGYTF
DNA: TGTGCCAGCAGTTTTAAATGGCCGGGGGACCCCTATGGCTACACCTTC

D: TRBD1
size: -
V: TRBV29-1
J: TRBJ1-1
CDR3: CSLRGTTAGEAFF
DNA: TGCAGCCTCAGGGGGACAACGGCCGGTGAAGCTTTCTTT

D: -
size: -
V: TRBV2
J: TRBJ2-2
CDR3: CASSVGAGKPGELFF
DNA: TGTGCCAGCAGTGTAGGGGCGGGGAAACCCGGGGAGCTGTTTTTT

D: TRBD2
size: -
V: TRBV11-2
J: TRBJ2-3
CDR3: CASSPYPGLAGDTQYF
DNA: TGTGCCAGCAGCCCGTACCCTGGCCTAGCGGGTGATACGCAGTATTTT

D: TRBD2
size: -
V: TRBV11-3
J: TRBJ2-3
CDR3: CASSLRLAITDTQYF
DNA: TGTGCCAGCAGCTTAAGACTAGCGATTACAGATACGCAGTATTTT

D: -
size: -
V: TRBV6-5
J: TRBJ2-7
CDR3: CASTTGTYEQYF
DNA: TGTGCCAGCACGACAGGAACCTACGAGCAGTACTTC

D: -
size: few
V: TRBV4-1
J: TRBJ1-6
CDR3: CASSQVRLTNSPLHF
DNA: TGCGCCAGCAGCCAAGTGCGGCTTACTAATTCACCCCTCCACTTT

D: TRBD1
size: -
V: TRBV5-1
J: TRBJ2-5
CDR3: CASSSQGAGETQYF
DNA: TGCGCCAGCAGCTCCCAGGGGGCCGGGGAGACCCAGTACTTC

D: TRBD2
size: -
V: TRBV7-9
J: TRBJ2-3
CDR3: CASSPLAGSTDTQYF
DNA: TGTGCCAGCAGCCCACTAGCGGGGAGCACAGATACGCAGTATTTT

D: TRBD1
size: -
V: TRBV10-1
J: TRBJ1-1
CDR3: CASSELRGLNTEAFF
DNA: TGCGCCAGCAGTGAACTGAGGGGGCTGAACACTGAAGCTTTCTTT

D: TRBD1
size: -
V: TRBV28
J: TRBJ1-5
CDR3: CASSVGGQPQHF
DNA: TGTGCCAGCAGTGTAGGGGGCCAGCCCCAGCATTTT

D: TRBD1
size: -
V: TRBV5-1
J: TRBJ1-1
CDR3: CASSLQGAGTEAFF
DNA: TGCGCCAGCAGCTTACAGGGGGCGGGCACTGAAGCTTTCTTT

D: -
size: -
V: TRBV11-2
J: TRBJ2-1
CDR3: CASSLGFGSYNEQFF
DNA: TGTGCCAGCAGCTTAGGGTTCGGCTCCTACAATGAGCAGTTCTTC